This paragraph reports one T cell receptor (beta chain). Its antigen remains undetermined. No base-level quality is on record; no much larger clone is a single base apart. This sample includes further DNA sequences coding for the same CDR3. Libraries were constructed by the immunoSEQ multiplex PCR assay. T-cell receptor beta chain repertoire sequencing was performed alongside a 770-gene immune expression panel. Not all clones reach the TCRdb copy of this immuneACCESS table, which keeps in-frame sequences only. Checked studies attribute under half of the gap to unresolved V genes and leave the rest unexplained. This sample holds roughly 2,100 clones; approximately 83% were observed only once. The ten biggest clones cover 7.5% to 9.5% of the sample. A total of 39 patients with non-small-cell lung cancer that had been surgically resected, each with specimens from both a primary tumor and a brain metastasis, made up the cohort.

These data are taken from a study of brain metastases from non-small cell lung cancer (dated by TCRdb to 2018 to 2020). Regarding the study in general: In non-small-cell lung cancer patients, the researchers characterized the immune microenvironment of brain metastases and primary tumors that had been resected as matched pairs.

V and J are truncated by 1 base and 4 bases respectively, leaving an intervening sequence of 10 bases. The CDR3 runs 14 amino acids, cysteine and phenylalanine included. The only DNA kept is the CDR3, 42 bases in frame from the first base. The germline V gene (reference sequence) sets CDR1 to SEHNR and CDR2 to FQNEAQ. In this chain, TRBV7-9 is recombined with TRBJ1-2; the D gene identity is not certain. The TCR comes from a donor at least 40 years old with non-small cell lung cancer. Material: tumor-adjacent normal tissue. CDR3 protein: CASSLDKGSYGYTF. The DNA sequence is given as TGTGCCAGCAGCTTAGACAAGGGATCCTATGGCTACACCTTC.